This T cell receptor (beta chain) comes out of a study of T cells in Graves' hyperthyroidism and ophthalmopathy. Trimming cost V 3 bases and J 4 bases, with 15 bases left between them. Germline V lookup: CDR1 KGHSH, CDR2 LQKENI. This CDR3 region has 15 residues. Amplified TCR beta CDR3 regions came from RNA transcripts. The study used the HTBI primer set for a first-round RT-PCR of the TCR CDR3. TCRdb independently ran MiXCR on the multiplex PCR reads; one entry per CDR3 protein. The data contain almost 350,000 distinct CDR3 sequences, 15% to 20% of them singletons. Diagnoses used clinical symptoms, serum thyroxine and TRAb, thyroid ultrasound and orbital computed tomography. Approximately 10 ml of fresh peripheral blood supplied the PBMCs. Remarks on this clonotype: Its cognate antigen is unknown.

Whole-study results and caveats: Model output signaled ophthalmopathy a median roughly six months ahead of onset.

The sample comprised blood. The gene calls are TRBV18 and TRBJ1-1, with D possibly TRBD1 on 5 matching bases. The sequence was obtained from a woman aged 40-49 years with Graves' ophthalmopathy. Written as DNA, the CDR3 is TGTGCCAGCTCACCTCTTGAACAGGTAGTCACTGAAGCTTTCTTT. Its protein product is CASSPLEQVVTEAFF.